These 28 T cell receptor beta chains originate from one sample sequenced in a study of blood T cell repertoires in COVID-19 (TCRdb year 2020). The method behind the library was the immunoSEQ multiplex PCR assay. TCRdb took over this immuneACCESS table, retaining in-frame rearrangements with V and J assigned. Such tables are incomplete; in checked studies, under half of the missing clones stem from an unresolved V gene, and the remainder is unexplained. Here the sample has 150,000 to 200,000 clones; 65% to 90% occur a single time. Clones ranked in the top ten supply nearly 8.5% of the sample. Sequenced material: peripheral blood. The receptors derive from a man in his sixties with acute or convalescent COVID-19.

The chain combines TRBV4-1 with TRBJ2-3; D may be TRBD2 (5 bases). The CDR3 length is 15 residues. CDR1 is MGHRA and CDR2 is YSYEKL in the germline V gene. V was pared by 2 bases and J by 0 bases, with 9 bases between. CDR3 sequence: CASSQQAASTDTQYF. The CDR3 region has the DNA TGCGCCAGCAGCCAACAAGCGGCTAGCACAGATACGCAGTATTTT.

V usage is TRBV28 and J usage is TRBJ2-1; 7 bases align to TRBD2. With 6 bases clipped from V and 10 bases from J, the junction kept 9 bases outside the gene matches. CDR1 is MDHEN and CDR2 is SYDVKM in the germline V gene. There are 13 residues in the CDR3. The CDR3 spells CASRARAGVEQFF. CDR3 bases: TGTGCCAGCAGGGCGAGGGCGGGAGTAGAGCAGTTCTTC.

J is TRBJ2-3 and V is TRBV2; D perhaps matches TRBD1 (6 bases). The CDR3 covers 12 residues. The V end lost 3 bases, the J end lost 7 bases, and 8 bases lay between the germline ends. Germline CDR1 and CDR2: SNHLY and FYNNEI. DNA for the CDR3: TGTGCCAGCAGTGAGAGGGGGAATACGCAGTATTTT. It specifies CASSERGNTQYF.

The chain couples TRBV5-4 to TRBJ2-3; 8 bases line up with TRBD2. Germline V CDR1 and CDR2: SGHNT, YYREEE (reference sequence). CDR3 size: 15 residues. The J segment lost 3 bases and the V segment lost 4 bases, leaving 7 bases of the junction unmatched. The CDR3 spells CASSPGGTATDTQYF. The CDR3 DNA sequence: TGTGCCAGCAGCCCGGGGGGGACTGCAACAGATACGCAGTATTTT.

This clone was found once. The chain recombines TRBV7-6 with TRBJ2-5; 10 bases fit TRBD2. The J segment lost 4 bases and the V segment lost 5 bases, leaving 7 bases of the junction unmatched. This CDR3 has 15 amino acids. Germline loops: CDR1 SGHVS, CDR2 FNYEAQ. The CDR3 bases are TGTGCCAGCAGCAAACAAGCGGGAGGGCTAGAGACCCAGTACTTC. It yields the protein CASSKQAGGLETQYF.

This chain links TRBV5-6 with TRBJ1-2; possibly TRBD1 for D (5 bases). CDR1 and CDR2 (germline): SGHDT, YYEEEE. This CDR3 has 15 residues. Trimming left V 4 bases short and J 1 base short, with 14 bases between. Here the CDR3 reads CASSPGGGFNYGYTF. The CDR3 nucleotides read TGTGCCAGCAGCCCCGGCGGGGGATTTAACTATGGCTACACCTTC. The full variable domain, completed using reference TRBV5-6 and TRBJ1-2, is DAGVTQSPTHLIKTRGQQVTLRCSPKSGHDTVSWYQQALGQGPQFIFQYYEEEERQRGNFPDRFSGHQFPNYSSELNVNALLLGDSALYLCASSPGGGFNYGYTFGSGTRLTVV.

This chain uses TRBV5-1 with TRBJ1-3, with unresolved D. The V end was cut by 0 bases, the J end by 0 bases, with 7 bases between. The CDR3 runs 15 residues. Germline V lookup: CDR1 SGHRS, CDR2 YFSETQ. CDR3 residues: CASSLDGSSGNTIYF. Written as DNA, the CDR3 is TGCGCCAGCAGCTTGGACGGTAGCTCTGGAAACACCATATATTTT. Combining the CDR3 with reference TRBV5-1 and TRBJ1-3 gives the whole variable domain KAGVTQTPRYLIKTRGQQVTLSCSPISGHRSVSWYQQTPGQGLQFLFEYFSETQRNKGNFPGRFSGRQFSNSRSEMNVSTLELGDSALYLCASSLDGSSGNTIYFGEGSWLTVV.

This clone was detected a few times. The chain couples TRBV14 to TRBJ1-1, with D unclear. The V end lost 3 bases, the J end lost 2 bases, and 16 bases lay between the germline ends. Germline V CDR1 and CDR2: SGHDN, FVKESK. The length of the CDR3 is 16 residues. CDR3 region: CASSHDRRTGNTEAFF. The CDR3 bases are TGTGCCAGCAGCCATGACCGTCGGACTGGTAACACTGAAGCTTTCTTT.

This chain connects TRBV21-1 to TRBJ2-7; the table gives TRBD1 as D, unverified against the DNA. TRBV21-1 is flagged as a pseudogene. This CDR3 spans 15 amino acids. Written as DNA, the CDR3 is TGTGCCAGCAGCAACATGGGACAGCGGGTCTACGAGCAGTACTTC. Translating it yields CASSNMGQRVYEQYF.

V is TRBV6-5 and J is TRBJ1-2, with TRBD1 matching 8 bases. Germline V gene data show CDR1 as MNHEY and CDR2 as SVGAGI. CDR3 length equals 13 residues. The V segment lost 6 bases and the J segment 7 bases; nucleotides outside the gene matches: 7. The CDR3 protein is CASRGQGTAGYTF. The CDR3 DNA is TGTGCCAGCAGAGGACAGGGTACGGCTGGCTACACCTTC.

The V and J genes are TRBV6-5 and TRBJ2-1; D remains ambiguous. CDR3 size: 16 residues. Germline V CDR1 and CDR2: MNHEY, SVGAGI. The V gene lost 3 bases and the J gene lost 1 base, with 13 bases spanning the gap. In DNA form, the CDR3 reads TGTGCCAGCAGTTATGGAACAGCCGTTTCCTACAATGAGCAGTTCTTC. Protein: CASSYGTAVSYNEQFF.

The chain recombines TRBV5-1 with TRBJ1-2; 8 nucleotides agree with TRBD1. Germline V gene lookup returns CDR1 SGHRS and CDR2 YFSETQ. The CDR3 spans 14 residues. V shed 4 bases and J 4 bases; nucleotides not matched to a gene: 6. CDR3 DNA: TGCGCCAGCAGCCCGGCGGACAGGGTCTATGGCTACACCTTC. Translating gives CASSPADRVYGYTF.

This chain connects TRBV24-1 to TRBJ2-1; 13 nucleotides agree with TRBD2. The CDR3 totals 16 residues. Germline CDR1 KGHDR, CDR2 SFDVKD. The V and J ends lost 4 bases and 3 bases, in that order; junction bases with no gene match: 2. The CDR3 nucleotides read TGTGCCACCAGTGACGGGACTAGCGGGATCTACAATGAGCAGTTCTTC. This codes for CATSDGTSGIYNEQFF.

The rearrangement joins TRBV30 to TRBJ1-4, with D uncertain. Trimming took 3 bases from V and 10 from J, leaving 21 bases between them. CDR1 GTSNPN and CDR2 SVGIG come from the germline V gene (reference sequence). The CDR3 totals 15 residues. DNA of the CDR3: TGTGCCTGGAGATCTGGAGGGAGTGATGGTGGAAAACTGTTTTTT. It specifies CAWRSGGSDGGKLFF.

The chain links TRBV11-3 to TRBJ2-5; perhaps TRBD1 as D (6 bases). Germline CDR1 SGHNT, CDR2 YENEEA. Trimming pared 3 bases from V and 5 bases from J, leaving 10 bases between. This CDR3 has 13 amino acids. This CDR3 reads CASSFAGAETQYF. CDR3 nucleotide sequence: TGTGCCAGCAGCTTCGCAGGGGCGGAGACCCAGTACTTC.

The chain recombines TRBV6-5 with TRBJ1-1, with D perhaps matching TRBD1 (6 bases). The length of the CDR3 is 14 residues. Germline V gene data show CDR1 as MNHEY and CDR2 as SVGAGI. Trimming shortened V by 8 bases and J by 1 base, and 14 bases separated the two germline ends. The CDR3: CASQRGQKNTEAFF. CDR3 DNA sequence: TGTGCCAGCCAAAGGGGACAAAAGAACACTGAAGCTTTCTTT.

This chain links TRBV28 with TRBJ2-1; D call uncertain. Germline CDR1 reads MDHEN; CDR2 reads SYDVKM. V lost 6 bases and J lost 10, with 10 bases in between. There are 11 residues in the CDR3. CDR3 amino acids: CASSSLIEQFF. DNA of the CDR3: TGTGCCAGCAGCTCTCTAATCGAGCAGTTCTTC.

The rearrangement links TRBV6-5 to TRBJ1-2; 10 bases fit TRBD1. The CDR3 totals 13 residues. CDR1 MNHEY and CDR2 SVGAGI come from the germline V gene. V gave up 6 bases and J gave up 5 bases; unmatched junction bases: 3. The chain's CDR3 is CASRTGGRYGYTF. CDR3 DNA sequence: TGTGCCAGCAGGACAGGGGGCAGATATGGCTACACCTTC.

The CDR3 DNA reads TGTGCCAGCAACCTAGGGGGTCGCATTACTGAAGCTTTCTTT. This sequence encodes CASNLGGRITEAFF. The chain recombines TRBV7-2 with TRBJ1-1; TRBD1 might be the D (6 bases). Germline-derived CDR1 and CDR2 are SGHTA and FQGNSA. With 7 bases removed from V and 5 bases from J, the gap between germline ends came to 17 bases. The CDR3 extends over 14 amino acids.

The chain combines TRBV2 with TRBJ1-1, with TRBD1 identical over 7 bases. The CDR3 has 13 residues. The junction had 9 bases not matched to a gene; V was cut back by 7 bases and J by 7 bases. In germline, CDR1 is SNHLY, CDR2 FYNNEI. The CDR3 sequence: CASTSGTEIEAFF. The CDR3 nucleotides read TGTGCCAGCACCTCCGGGACAGAAATTGAAGCTTTCTTT.

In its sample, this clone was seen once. The CDR3 nucleotides read TGTGCCAGCAGTTCGCAGGGGCCGTTTGACTATGGCTACACCTTC. Its translation: CASSSQGPFDYGYTF. The chain recombines TRBV6-5 with TRBJ1-2; TRBD1 is a possible D gene (6 bases). V was trimmed by 4 bases and J by 3 bases, leaving 15 bases between them. CDR3 size: 15 residues. The V gene's germline CDR1 is MNHEY and CDR2 SVGAGI.

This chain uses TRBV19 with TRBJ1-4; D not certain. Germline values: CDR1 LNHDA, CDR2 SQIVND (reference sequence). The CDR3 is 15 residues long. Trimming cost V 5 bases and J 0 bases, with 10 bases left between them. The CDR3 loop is CASSPPGTTNEKLFF. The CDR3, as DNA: TGTGCCAGTAGTCCTCCGGGAACAACTAATGAAAAACTGTTTTTT.

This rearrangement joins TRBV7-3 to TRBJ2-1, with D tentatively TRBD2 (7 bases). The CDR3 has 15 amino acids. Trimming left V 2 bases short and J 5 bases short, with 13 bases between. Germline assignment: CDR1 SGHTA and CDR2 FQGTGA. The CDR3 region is CASSLFGGTNNEQFF. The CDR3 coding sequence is TGTGCCAGCAGCTTATTCGGGGGGACAAACAATGAGCAGTTCTTC.

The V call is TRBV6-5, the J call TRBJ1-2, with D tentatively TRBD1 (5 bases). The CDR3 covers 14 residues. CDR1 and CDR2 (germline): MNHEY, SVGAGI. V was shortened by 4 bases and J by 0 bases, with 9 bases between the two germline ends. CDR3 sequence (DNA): TGTGCCAGCAGTTCAGGGTTTGCTAACTATGGCTACACCTTC. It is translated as CASSSGFANYGYTF.

The CDR3 DNA reads TGTGCCTGGAGTGTATCGGGGGGGGACCAAGAGTTCTTC. Translated: CAWSVSGGDQEFF. The rearrangement links TRBV30 to TRBJ2-1, with 8 bases matching TRBD2. J gave up 14 bases and V 0 bases, and 9 bases lay outside the gene matches. Germline CDR1 and CDR2: GTSNPN and SVGIG (reference sequence). The CDR3 loop spans 13 amino acids.

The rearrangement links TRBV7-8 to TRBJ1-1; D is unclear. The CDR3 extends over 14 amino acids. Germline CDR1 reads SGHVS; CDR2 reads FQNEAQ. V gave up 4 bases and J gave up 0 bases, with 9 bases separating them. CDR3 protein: CASSSQVLNTEAFF. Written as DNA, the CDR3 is TGTGCCAGCAGCTCTCAGGTCCTGAACACTGAAGCTTTCTTT.

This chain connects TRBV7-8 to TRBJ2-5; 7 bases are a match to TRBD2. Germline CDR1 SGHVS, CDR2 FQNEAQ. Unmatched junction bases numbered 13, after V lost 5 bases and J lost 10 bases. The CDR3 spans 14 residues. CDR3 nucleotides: TGTGCCAGCAGCCCCACTAGCGCCCGGTGGGACCAGTACTTC. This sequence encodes CASSPTSARWDQYF.

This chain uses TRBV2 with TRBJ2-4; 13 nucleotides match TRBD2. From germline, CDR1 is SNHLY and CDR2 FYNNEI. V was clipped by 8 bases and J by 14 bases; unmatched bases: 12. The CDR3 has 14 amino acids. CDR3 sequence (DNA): TGTGCCAGCCGAATTGGACTAGCGGGAGAGACGAAGTACTTC. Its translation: CASRIGLAGETKYF.